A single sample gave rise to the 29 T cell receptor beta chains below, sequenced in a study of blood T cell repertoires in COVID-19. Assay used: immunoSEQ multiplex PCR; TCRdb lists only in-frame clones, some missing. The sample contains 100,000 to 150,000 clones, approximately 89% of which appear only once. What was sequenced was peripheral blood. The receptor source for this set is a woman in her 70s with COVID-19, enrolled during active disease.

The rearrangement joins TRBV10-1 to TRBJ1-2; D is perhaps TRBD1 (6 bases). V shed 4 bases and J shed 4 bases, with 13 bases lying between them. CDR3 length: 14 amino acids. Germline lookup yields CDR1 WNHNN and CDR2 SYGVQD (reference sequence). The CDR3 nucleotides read TGCGCCAGCAGTGTGCGACAGGTTATCTATGGCTACACCTTC. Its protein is CASSVRQVIYGYTF.

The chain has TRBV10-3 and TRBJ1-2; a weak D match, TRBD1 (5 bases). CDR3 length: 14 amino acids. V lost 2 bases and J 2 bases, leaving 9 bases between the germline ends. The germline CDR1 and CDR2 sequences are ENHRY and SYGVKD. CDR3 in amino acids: CAISEPGINYGYTF. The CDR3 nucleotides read TGTGCCATCAGTGAGCCAGGGATCAACTATGGCTACACCTTC.

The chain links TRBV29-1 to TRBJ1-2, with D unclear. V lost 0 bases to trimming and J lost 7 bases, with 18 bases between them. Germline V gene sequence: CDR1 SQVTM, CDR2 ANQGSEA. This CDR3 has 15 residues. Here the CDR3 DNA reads TGCAGCGTTGAAGATCGCGGCAACGTCCTAGGTGGCTACACCTTC. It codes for CSVEDRGNVLGGYTF. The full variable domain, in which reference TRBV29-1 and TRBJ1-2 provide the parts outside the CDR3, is SAVISQKPSRDICQRGTSLTIQCQVDSQVTMMFWYRQQPGQSLTLIATANQGSEATYESGFVIDKFPISRPNLTFSTLTVSNMSPEDSSIYLCSVEDRGNVLGGYTFGSGTRLTVV.

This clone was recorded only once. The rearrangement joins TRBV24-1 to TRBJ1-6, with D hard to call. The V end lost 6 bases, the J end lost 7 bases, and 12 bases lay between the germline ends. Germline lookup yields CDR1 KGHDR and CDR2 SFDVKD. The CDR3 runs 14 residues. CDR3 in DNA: TGTGCCACCAGTAACGGGGTTGGAAATTCACCCCTCCACTTT. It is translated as CATSNGVGNSPLHF.

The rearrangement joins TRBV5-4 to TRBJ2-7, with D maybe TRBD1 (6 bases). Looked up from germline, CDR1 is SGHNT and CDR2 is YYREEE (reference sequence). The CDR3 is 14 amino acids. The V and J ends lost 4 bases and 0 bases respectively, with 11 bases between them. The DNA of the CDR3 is TGTGCCAGCAGCGGGACAACCTCCTCCTACGAGCAGTACTTC. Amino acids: CASSGTTSSYEQYF.

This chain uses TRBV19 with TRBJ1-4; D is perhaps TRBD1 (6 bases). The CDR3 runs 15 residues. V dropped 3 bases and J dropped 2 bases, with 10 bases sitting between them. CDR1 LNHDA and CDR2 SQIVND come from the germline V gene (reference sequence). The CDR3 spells CASSIDRTTNEKLFF. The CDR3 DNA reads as TGTGCCAGTAGTATCGACAGGACCACTAATGAAAAACTGTTTTTT.

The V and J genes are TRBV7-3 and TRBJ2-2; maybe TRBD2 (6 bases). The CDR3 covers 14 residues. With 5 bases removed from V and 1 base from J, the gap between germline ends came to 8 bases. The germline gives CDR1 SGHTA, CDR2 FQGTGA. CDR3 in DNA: TGTGCCAGCAGCGCGGGACTGAACACCGGGGAGCTGTTTTTT. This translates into CASSAGLNTGELFF.

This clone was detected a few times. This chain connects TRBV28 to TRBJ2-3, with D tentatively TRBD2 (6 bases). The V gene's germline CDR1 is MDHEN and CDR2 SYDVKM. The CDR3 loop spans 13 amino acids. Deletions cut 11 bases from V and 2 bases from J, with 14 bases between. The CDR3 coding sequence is TGTGCCGCATACAGGAGGGACACAGATACGCAGTATTTT. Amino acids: CAAYRRDTDTQYF.

The DNA of the CDR3 is TGTGCCAGCAGTCCGGGACTAGCGGGGGGGCTCACAGCCGGGGAGCTGTTTTTT. Residues: CASSPGLAGGLTAGELFF. The gene calls are TRBV28 and TRBJ2-2, with 16 bases aligning to TRBD2. The ends lost 5 bases at V and 6 bases at J; junction bases unmatched: 9. Germline loops: CDR1 MDHEN, CDR2 SYDVKM. There are 18 residues in the CDR3.

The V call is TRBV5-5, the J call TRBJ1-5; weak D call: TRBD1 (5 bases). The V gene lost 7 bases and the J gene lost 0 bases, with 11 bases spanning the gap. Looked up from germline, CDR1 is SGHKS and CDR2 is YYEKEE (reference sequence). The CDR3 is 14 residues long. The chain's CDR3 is CASGGTFSNQPQHF. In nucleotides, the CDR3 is TGTGCCAGCGGGGGGACTTTTAGCAATCAGCCCCAGCATTTT. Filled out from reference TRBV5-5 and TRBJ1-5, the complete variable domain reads DAGVTQSPTHLIKTRGQQVTLRCSPISGHKSVSWYQQVLGQGPQFIFQYYEKEERGRGNFPDRFSARQFPNYSSELNVNALLLGDSALYLCASGGTFSNQPQHFGDGTRLSIL.

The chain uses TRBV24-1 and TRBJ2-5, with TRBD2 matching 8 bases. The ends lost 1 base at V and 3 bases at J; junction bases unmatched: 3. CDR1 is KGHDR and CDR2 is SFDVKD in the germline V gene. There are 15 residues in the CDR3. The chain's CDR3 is CATSDFGAGEETQYF. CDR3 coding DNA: TGTGCCACCAGTGATTTTGGAGCGGGGGAAGAGACCCAGTACTTC.

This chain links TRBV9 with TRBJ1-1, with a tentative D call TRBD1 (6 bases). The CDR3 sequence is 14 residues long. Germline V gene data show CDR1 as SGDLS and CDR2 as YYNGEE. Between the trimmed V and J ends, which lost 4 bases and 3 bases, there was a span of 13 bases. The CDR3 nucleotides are TGTGCCAGCAGCCAACGACAGGTTTACACTGAAGCTTTCTTT. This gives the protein CASSQRQVYTEAFF. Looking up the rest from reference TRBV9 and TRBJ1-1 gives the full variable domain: DSGVTQTPKHLITATGQRVTLRCSPRSGDLSVYWYQQSLDQGLQFLIQYYNGEERAKGNILERFSAQQFPDLHSELNLSSLELGDSALYFCASSQRQVYTEAFFGQGTRLTVV.

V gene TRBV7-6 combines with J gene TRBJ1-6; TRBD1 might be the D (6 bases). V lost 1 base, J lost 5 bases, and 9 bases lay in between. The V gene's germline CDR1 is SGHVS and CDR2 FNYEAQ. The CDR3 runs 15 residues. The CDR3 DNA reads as TGTGCCAGCAGCTTAGGGGGACATAATAATTCACCCCTCCACTTT. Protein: CASSLGGHNNSPLHF.

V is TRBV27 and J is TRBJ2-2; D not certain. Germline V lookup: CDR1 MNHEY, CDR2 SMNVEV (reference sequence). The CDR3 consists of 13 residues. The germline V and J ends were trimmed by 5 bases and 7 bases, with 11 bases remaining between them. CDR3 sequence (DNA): TGTGCCAGCAGTCCTCGTGTTCTCGGGGAGCTGTTTTTT. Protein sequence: CASSPRVLGELFF.

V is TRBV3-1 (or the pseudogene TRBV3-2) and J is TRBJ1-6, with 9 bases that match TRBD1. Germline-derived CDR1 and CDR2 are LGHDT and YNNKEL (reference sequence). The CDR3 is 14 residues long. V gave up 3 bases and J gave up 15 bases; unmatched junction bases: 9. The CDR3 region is CASSQPGQGTVLHF. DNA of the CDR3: TGTGCCAGCAGCCAGCCGGGACAGGGAACCGTCCTCCACTTT.

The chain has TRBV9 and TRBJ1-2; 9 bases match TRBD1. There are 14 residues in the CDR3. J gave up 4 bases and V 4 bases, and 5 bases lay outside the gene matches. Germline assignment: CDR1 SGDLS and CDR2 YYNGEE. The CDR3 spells CASSSPTGGYGYTF. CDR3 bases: TGTGCCAGCAGCTCCCCGACAGGGGGCTATGGCTACACCTTC.

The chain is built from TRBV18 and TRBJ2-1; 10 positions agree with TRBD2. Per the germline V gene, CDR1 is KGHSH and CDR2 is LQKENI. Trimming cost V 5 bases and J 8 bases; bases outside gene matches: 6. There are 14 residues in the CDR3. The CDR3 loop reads CASSKSGGADEQFF. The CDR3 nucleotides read TGTGCCAGCTCAAAGAGCGGGGGGGCGGATGAGCAGTTCTTC.

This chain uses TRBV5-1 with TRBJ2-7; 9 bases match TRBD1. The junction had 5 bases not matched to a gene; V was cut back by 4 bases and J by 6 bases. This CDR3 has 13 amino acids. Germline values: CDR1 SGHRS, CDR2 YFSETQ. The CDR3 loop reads CASSRDRVGEQYF. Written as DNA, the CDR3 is TGCGCCAGCAGCAGGGACAGGGTCGGCGAGCAGTACTTC.

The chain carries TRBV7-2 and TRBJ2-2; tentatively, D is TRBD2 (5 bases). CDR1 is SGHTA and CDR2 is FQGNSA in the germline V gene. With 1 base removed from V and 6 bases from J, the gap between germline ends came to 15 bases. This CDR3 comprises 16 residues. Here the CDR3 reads CASSLGALAVPGELFF. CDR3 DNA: TGTGCCAGCAGCTTAGGAGCTCTAGCTGTCCCCGGGGAGCTGTTTTTT. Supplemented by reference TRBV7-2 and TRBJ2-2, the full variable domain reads GAGVSQSPSNKVTEKGKDVELRCDPISGHTALYWYRQSLGQGLEFLIYFQGNSAPDKSGLPSDRFSAERTGGSVSTLTIQRTQQEDSAVYLCASSLGALAVPGELFFGEGSRLTVL.

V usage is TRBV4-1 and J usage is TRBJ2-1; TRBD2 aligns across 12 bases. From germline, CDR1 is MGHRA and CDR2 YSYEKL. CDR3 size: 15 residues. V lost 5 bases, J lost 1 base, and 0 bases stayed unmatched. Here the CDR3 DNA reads TGCGCCAGCAGCACTAGCGGGGGGTCCTACAATGAGCAGTTCTTC. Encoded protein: CASSTSGGSYNEQFF.

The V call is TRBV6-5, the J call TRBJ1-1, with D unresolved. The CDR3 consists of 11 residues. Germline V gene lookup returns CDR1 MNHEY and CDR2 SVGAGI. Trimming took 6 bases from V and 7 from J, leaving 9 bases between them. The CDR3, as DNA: TGTGCCAGCAGCTCCTCTAGTGAAGCTTTCTTT. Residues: CASSSSSEAFF.

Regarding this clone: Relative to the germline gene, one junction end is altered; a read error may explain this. Here the CDR3 DNA reads TGTGCTAGCAGCACTCAACTAGGGGGTGCCGGGGAGCTGTTTTTT. This codes for CASSTQLGGAGELFF. J is TRBJ2-2 and V is TRBV7-7, with D maybe TRBD1 (6 bases). Germline V lookup: CDR1 SSHAT, CDR2 FNYEAQ (reference sequence). The length of the CDR3 is 15 residues.

CDR3 bases: TGCGCCAGCAGCTTGGAACGCCCTAACTCTGGAAACACCATATATTTT. Protein: CASSLERPNSGNTIYF. The chain links TRBV5-1 to TRBJ1-3; the D is unclear. This CDR3 spans 16 amino acids. Between the trimmed V and J ends, which lost 0 bases and 0 bases, there was a span of 10 bases. Germline CDR1 reads SGHRS; CDR2 reads YFSETQ.

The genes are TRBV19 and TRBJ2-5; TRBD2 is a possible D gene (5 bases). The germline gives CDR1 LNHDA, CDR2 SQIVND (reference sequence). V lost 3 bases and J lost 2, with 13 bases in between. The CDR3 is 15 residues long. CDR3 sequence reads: CASSIPGRGQETQYF. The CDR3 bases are TGTGCCAGTAGTATCCCCGGACGGGGACAAGAGACCCAGTACTTC.

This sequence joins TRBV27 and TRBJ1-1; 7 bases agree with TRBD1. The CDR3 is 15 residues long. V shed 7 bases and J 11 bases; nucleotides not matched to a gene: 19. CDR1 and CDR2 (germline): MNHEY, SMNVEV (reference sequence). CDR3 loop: CASTQNRDRLSLAFF. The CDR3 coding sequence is TGTGCCAGCACCCAGAACCGGGACAGACTCAGCTTGGCTTTCTTT.

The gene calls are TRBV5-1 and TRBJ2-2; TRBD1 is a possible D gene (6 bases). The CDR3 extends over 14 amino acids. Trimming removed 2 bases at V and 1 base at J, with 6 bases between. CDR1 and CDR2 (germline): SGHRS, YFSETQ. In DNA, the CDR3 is TGCGCCAGCAGCTTAGGGGGGAACACCGGGGAGCTGTTTTTT. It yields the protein CASSLGGNTGELFF.

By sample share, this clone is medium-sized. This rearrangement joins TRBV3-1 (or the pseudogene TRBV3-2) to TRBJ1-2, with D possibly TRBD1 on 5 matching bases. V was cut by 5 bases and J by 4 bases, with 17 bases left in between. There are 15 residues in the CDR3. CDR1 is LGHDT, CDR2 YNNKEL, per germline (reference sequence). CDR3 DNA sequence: TGTGCCAGCAGCAAAGGGTTAGCCGGGGGCTATGGCTACACCTTC. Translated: CASSKGLAGGYGYTF.

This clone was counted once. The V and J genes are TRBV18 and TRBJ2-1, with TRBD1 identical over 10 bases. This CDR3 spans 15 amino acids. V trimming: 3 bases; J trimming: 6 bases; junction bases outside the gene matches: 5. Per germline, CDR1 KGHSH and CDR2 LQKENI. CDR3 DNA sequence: TGTGCCAGCTCACCTCCGGGACAGGGGATCAATGAGCAGTTCTTC. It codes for CASSPPGQGINEQFF.

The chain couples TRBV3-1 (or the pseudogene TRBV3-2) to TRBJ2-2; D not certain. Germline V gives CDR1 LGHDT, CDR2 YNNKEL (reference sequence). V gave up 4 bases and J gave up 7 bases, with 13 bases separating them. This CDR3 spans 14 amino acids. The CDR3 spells CASSRGSTDGELFF. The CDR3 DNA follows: TGTGCCAGCAGCCGTGGTAGTACAGACGGGGAGCTGTTTTTT.